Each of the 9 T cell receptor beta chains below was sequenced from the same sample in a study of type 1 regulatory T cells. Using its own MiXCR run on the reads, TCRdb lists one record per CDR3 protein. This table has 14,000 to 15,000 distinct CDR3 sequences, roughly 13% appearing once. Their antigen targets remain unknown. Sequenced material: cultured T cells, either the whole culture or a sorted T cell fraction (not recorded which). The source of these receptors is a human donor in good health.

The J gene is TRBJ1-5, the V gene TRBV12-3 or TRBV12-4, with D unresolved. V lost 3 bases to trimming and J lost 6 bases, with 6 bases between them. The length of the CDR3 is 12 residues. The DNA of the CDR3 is TGTGCCAGCAGTTTTCAACTTCAGCCCCAGCATTTT. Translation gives CASSFQLQPQHF.

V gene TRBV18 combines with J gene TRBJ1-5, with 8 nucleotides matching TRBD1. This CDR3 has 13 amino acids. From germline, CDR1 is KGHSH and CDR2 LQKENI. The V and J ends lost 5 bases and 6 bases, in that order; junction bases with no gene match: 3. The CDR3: CASSSDRGQPQHF. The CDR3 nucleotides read TGTGCCAGCTCATCAGACAGGGGTCAGCCCCAGCATTTT. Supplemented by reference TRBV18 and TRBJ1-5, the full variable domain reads NAGVMQNPRHLVRRRGQEARLRCSPMKGHSHVYWYRQLPEEGLKFMVYLQKENIIDESGMPKERFSAEFPKEGPSILRIQQVVRGDSAAYFCASSSDRGQPQHFGDGTRLSIL.

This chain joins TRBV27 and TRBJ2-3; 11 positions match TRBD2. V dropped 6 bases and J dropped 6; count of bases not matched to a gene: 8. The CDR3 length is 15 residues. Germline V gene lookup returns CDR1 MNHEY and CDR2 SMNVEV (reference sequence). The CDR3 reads CASSRTSGRVDTQYF. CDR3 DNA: TGTGCCAGCAGCCGTACTAGCGGGAGAGTCGATACGCAGTATTTT.

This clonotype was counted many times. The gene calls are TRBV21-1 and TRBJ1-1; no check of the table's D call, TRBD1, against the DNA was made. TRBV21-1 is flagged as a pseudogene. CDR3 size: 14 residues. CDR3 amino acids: CASSKEGAATEAFF. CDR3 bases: TGTGCCAGCAGCAAAGAGGGGGCCGCCACTGAAGCTTTCTTT.

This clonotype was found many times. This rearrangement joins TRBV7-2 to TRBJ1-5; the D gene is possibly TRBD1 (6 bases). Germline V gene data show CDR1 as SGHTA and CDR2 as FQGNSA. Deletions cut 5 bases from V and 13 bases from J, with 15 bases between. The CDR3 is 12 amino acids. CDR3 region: CASSVDSSRQHF. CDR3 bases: TGTGCCAGCAGCGTGGACAGTTCGCGGCAGCATTTT.

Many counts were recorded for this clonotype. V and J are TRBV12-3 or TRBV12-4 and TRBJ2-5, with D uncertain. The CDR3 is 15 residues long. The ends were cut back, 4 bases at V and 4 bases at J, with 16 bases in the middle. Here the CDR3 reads CASSSPRGSGETQYF. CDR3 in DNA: TGTGCCAGCAGTTCCCCCAGAGGCTCGGGAGAGACCCAGTACTTC.

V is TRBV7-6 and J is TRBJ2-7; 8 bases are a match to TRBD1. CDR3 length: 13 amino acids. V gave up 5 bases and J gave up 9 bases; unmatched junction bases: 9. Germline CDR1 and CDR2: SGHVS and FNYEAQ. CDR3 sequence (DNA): TGTGCCAGCAGCCCGGACAGGGTCAGAGGGCAGTACTTC. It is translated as CASSPDRVRGQYF.

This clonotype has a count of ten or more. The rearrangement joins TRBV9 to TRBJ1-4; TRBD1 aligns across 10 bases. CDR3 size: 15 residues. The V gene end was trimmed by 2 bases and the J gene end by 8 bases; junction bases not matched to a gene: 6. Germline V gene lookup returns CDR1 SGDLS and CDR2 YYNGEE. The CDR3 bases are TGTGCCAGCAGCGTCGACAGGGGGCTACGGGAAAAACTGTTTTTT. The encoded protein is CASSVDRGLREKLFF.

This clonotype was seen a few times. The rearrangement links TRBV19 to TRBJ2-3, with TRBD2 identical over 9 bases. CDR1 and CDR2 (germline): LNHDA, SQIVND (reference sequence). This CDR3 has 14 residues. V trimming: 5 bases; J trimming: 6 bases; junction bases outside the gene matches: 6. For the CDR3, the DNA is TGTGCCAGTAGTCGTAGCGGGAGAATCGATACGCAGTATTTT. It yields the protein CASSRSGRIDTQYF.